Sequencing of this T cell receptor beta chain was carried out in a study of brain T cells in children with intractable seizures. Profiling relied on immunoSEQ multiplex PCR, and the TCRdb table lists in-frame clones only, not all of them. The profile shows about 80,000 clones, 91% of them singletons. Trimming pared 2 bases from V and 5 bases from J, leaving 12 bases between. The length of the CDR3 is 14 residues. Germline loops: CDR1 LNHDA, CDR2 SQIVND (reference sequence). This specimen was peripheral blood, taken at surgery. V is TRBV19 and J is TRBJ2-5; no clear D gene. This clonotype originated in a girl aged 2-10 years with Rasmussen encephalitis and intractable seizures. DNA of the CDR3: TGTGCCAGTAGTATACGTTACCGTCGGGAGACCCAGTACTTC. Residues: CASSIRYRRETQYF.